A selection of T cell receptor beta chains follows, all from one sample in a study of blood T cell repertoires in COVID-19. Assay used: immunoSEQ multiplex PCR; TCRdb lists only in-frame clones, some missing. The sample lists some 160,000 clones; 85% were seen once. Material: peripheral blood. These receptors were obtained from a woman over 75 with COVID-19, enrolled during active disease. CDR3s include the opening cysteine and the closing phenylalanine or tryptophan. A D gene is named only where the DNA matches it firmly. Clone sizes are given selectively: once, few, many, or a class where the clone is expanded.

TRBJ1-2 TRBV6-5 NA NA TGTGCCAGCAGTTACAGGGCAGGGCCTGGCTACACCTTC CASSYRAGPGYTF
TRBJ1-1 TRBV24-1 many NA TGTGCCACCAGTGACTCCAGGTGGCGGGGAACTGAAGCTTTCTTT CATSDSRWRGTEAFF
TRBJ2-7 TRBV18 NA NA TGTGCCAGCTCACAGACAGGCCCCACGGAGCAGTACTTC CASSQTGPTEQYF
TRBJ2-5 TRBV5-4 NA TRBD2 TGTGCCAGCAGCTCCGGGACTAGTGGGTACCAAGAGACCCAGTACTTC CASSSGTSGYQETQYF
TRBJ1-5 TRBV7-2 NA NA TGTGCCAGCAGCCCGGGGGTGACGAGCAATCAGCCCCAGCATTTT CASSPGVTSNQPQHF
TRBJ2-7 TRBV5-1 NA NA TGCGCCAGCAGCTTGGCACTAGGGACCCGGGGGTCCTACGAGCAGTACTTC CASSLALGTRGSYEQYF
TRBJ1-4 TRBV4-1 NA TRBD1 TGCGCCAGCAGCCAATTTGGAGTGGGACAGGGGGGTGAAAAACTGTTTTTT CASSQFGVGQGGEKLFF
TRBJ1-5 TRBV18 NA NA TGTGCCAGCTCAGCAGGGAATAGCAATCAGCCCCAGCATTTT CASSAGNSNQPQHF
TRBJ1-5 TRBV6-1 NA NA TGTGCCAGCAGTGAAGCTGGTTGGGGCCAGCCCCAGCATTTT CASSEAGWGQPQHF
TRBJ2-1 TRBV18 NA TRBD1 TGTGCCAGCTCACCAGCCCCGGGACAGTGGAATGAGCAGTTCTTC CASSPAPGQWNEQFF
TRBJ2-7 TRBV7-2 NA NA TGTGCCAGCAGGAGCGCCTACGAGCAGTACTTC CASRSAYEQYF
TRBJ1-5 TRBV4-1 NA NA TGCGCCAGCAGCCAGGGCCTCGATCAGCCCCAGCATTTT CASSQGLDQPQHF
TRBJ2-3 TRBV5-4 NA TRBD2 TGTGCCAGCAGCCCGGGGACTAGCGGGGGGGCTAGCACAGATACGCAGTATTTT CASSPGTSGGASTDTQYF
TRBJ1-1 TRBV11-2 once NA TGTGCCAGCAGCTCCGACCGGGGTTCAGAAGCTTTCTTT CASSSDRGSEAFF
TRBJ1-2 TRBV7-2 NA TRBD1 TGTGCCAGCAGCTTCGGACAGGCCTCCCTTAAAGACTATGGCTACACCTTC CASSFGQASLKDYGYTF
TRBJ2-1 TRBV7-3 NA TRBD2 TGTGCCAGCAGCTTAAACCCCCCTAGCGGGGGGTACAATGAGCAGTTCTTC CASSLNPPSGGYNEQFF
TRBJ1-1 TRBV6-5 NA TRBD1 TGTGCCAGCTCGGGACAGAGCTACACTGAAGCTTTCTTT CASSGQSYTEAFF
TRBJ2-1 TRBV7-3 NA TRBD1 TGTGCCAGCAGCCGCGCCGGGACAGAAACTTACAATGAGCAGTTCTTC CASSRAGTETYNEQFF
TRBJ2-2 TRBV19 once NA TGTGCCAGTAGTATAGATCACCCAGGCCTGGGCACCGGGGAGCTGTTTTTT CASSIDHPGLGTGELFF
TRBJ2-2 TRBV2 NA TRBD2 TGTGCCAGCAGTGAAGTTAGTGTACTAGCGGGACCCACCGGGGAGCTGTTTTTT CASSEVSVLAGPTGELFF
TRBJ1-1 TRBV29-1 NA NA TGCAGCGTTAGCGGGAACCCAAACACTGAAGCTTTCTTT CSVSGNPNTEAFF
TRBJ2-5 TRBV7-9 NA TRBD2 TGTGCCAGCAGCCGAATGGGACTAGCGGGGGGGCCTGTGACCCAGTACTTC CASSRMGLAGGPVTQYF
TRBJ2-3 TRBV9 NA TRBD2 TGTGCCAGCAGCGGAGCGGGAGTGGGCACAGATACGCAGTATTTT CASSGAGVGTDTQYF
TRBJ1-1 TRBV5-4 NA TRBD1 TGTGCCAGCAGCTATGGTCAGGGGGGAGGTATGAACACTGAAGCTTTCTTT CASSYGQGGGMNTEAFF
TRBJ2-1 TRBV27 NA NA TGTGCCAGCAGTTCCGACTTGGATTTGGGTGAGCAGTTCTTC CASSSDLDLGEQFF
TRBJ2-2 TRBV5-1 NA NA TGCGCCAGCAGTCCTCTCTCAGGGAACACCGGGGAGCTGTTTTTT CASSPLSGNTGELFF
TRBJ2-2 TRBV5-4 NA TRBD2 TGTGCCAGCAGCTCACGGACTAGCGGGATAGCCGGGGAGCTGTTTTTT CASSSRTSGIAGELFF
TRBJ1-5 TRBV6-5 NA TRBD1 TGTGCCAGCAGTTCCGGACAGGGGGAACAGCCCCAGCATTTT CASSSGQGEQPQHF
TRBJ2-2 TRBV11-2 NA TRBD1 TGTGCCAGCAGCGCGGACAGGGTCTGGGCCGGGGAGCTGTTTTTT CASSADRVWAGELFF
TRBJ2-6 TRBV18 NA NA TGTGCCAGCTCTGGGACTTCTGGGGCCAACGTCCTGACTTTC CASSGTSGANVLTF
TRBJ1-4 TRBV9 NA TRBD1 TGTGCCAGCAGCGGCCGACAGGGGGCTGAAGGGGGTGAAAAACTGTTTTTT CASSGRQGAEGGEKLFF
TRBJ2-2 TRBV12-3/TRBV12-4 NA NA TGTGCCAGCAGTTCCTCCTACACCGGGGAGCTGTTTTTT CASSSSYTGELFF
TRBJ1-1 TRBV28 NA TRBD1 TGTGCCAGCAGTTTCCCCCATCCAGGGGGCACTGAAGCTTTCTTT CASSFPHPGGTEAFF
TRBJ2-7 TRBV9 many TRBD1 TGTGCCAGCAGCGTAGGACAGGGCCTACTCCACGAGCAGTACTTC CASSVGQGLLHEQYF
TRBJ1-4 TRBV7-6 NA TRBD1 TGTGCCAGCAGCTCGAGCCGGACAGGGGGAGAAAAACTGTTTTTT CASSSSRTGGEKLFF
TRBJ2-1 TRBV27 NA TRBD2 TGTGCCAGCAGTGCGGGGGGTGCTCTGGGGTACAATGAGCAGTTCTTC CASSAGGALGYNEQFF
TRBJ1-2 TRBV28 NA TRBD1 TGTGCCAGCAGTTTGATACAGGGGGCGCGGGGAGGTGGCTACACCTTC CASSLIQGARGGGYTF
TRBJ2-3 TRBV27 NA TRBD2 TGTGCCAGCACCTGGGGGACTAGCGTAGGTACGCAGTATTTT CASTWGTSVGTQYF
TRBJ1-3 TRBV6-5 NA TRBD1 TGTGCCAGCAGCCTGGGACAGGGCACGGCGTCCATATATTTT CASSLGQGTASIYF
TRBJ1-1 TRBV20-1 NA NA TGCAGTGCTAGTCTGAGGTTAAACACTGAAGCTTTCTTT CSASLRLNTEAFF